This T cell receptor beta chain was identified in a study of shared clonotypes between healthy human individuals. As defined, naive CD8 cells were CD45RO-negative and positively selected for CCR7, with terminally differentiated effector memory CD45RA+ cells excluded. As to this clone: The antigen remains unidentified.

CDR1 and CDR2 from the germline V gene are SGHTA and FQGTGA. The CDR3 loop spans 14 amino acids. The trim removed 7 bases at V and 5 bases at J, leaving 9 bases unmatched. Method: immunoSEQ multiplex PCR; TCRdb's copy keeps in-frame clones and lacks some. The top ten hold around 1.7% of the sample, which has some 2.1 million clones, approximately 92% seen once. General study results and limits: Generally, naive subsets came out with larger estimated richness than memory subsets. It was the few donors that limited the genetic and exposure-history diversity represented.

The chain recombines TRBV7-3 with TRBJ1-1; TRBD1 matches at 8 bases. This clonotype originated in a man aged 18 to 30 in good health. Some clones in this sample may be carry-over from other donors' samples. Sequences were obtained from naive CD8+ T cells from PBMCs. CDR3 in DNA: TGTGCCAGCAACTTGGACAGGGCGGGGACTGAAGCTTTCTTT. Translation gives CASNLDRAGTEAFF.